Listed below are T cell receptor beta chains from one sample, sequenced in a study of cytomegalovirus exposure and HLA in healthy donors. Profiling relied on immunoSEQ multiplex PCR, and the TCRdb table lists in-frame clones only, not all of them. The sample holds 120,000 to 150,000 clones, approximately 86% seen once. Sequencing was carried out using PBMCs. The origin of the receptors is a woman between 40 and 55 years old in good health and CMV-seronegative. Each CDR3 is given with its conserved first and last residue. The D gene is left open where the match is weak.

TRBJ1-5,.,TRBV7-2,TGTGCCAGCAGCCAATGGGGGGAAAGCAATCAGCCCCAGCATTTT,CASSQWGESNQPQHF
TRBJ1-4,TRBD1,TRBV27,TGTGCCAGCAGGGCCCCAGGGGGCGCGATGGAAAAACTGTTTTTT,CASRAPGGAMEKLFF
TRBJ2-7,TRBD2,TRBV7-7,TGTGCTAGCAGTCCGACTGGGGGGGTTGGAGAGCAGTACTTC,CASSPTGGVGEQYF
TRBJ2-2,TRBD1,TRBV5-6,TGTGCCAGCAGCTGGGACAGGGGGCTGAACACCGGGGAGCTGTTTTTT,CASSWDRGLNTGELFF
TRBJ2-1,TRBD2,TRBV7-2,TGTGCCAGCAGCTTTACTAGCGGGAGTTGGAATGAGCAGTTCTTC,CASSFTSGSWNEQFF
TRBJ2-7,.,TRBV9,TGTGCCAGCAGCCCGTCAGGGTTGGTCTACGAGCAGTACTTC,CASSPSGLVYEQYF
TRBJ2-7,TRBD1,TRBV10-3,TGTGCCATCAGTGAGTCAGGGGGACAGGGGGCGCGGGAGCAGTACTTC,CAISESGGQGAREQYF
TRBJ1-1,.,TRBV10-3,TGTGCCATCAGTGAGACCCGGAGGAACACTGAAGCTTTCTTT,CAISETRRNTEAFF
TRBJ1-1,.,TRBV4-1,TGCGCCAGCAGCCTAGGGTGGGGCAGGGAGGGCACTGAAGCTTTCTTT,CASSLGWGREGTEAFF
TRBJ2-3,TRBD2,TRBV4-2,TGTGCCAGCAGCCAAGATAGCGGGAGGCCGCAACCAGATACGCAGTATTTT,CASSQDSGRPQPDTQYF